This T cell receptor (beta chain) was captured in a study of T cells in tumors after PD-1 blockade. Study as a whole: Treatment was either pembrolizumab 200 mg every 3 weeks or cemiplimab 350 mg every 2 weeks. Peripheral blood samples averaged around 33,000 unique clonotypes and 113,528 templates. Overall study findings and caveats: Blood contained about 44% of the tumor's TCR clonotypes.

The data were produced by immunoSEQ multiplex PCR, yet TCRdb's version contains in-frame clones alone and is incomplete. The table lists approximately 46,000 clones, approximately 79% of them singletons. Trimming took 1 base from V and 5 from J; bases not matched to a gene: 7. Looked up from germline, CDR1 is MGHRA and CDR2 is YSYEKL. CDR3 length: 16 residues. Points on this clone: The antigen is not known.

Input was about 550 ng to 6,004 ng of genomic DNA from tumor or blood. The source is a human donor with basal cell carcinoma. The J gene is TRBJ2-5, the V gene TRBV4-1, with 10 bases matching TRBD2. The material was PBMCs, obtained before anti-PD-1 treatment. CDR3 in DNA: TGCGCCAGCAGCCAAGGAACTAGCGGGAATCGGGAGACCCAGTACTTC. It codes for CASSQGTSGNRETQYF.